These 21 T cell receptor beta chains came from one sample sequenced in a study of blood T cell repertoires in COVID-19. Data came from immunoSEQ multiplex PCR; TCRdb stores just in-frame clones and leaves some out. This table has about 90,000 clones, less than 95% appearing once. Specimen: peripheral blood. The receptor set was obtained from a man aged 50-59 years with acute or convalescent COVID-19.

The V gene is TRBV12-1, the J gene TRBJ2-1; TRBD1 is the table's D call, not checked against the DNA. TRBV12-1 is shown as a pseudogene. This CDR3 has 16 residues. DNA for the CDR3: TGTGCCAGCAGCACAGACAGGGTGGTGTCCTACAATGAGCAGTTCTTC. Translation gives CASSTDRVVSYNEQFF.

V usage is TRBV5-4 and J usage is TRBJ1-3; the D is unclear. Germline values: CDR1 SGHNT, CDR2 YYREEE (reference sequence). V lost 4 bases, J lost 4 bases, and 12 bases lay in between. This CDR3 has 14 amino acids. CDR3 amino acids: CASSPSGLGNTIYF. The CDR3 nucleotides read TGTGCCAGCAGCCCCTCTGGGCTGGGAAACACCATATATTTT.

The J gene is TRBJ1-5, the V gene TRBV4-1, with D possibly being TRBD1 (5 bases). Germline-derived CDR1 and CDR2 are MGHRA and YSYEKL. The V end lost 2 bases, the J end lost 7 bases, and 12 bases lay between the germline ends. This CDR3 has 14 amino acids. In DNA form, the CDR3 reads TGCGCCAGCAGCCAAACCAGGGCCGGCCAGCCCCAGCATTTT. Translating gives CASSQTRAGQPQHF.

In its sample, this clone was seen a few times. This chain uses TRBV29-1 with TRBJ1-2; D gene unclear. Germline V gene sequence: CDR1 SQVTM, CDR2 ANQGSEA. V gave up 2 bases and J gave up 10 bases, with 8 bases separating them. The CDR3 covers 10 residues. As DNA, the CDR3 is TGCAGCGTTGAAAGTGCAGTCTACACCTTC. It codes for CSVESAVYTF.

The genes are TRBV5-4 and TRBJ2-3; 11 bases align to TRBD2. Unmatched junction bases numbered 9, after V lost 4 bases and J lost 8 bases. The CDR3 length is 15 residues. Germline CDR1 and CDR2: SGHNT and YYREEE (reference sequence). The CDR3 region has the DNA TGTGCCAGCAGCGGGCCGGGACTAGCGGATGGTACGCAGTATTTT. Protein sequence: CASSGPGLADGTQYF.

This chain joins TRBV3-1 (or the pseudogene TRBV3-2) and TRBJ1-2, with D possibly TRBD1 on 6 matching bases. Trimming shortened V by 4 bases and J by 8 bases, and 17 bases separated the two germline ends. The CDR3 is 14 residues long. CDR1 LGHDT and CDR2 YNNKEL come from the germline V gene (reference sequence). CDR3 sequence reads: CASSRSGTPVGYTF. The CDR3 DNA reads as TGTGCCAGCAGCCGGTCCGGGACACCGGTGGGCTACACCTTC.

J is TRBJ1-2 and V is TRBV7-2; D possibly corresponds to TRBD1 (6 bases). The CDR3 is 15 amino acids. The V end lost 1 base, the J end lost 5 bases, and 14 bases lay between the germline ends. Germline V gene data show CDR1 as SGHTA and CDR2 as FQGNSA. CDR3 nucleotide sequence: TGTGCCAGCAGCTTAGAACCAGGGGTGGGTTATGGCTACACCTTC. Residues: CASSLEPGVGYGYTF.

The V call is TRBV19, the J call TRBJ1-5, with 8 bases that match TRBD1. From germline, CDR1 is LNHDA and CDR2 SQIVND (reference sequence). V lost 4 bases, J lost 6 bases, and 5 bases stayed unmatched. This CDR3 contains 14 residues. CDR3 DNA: TGTGCCAGTAGTACCGGACAGGGAGGTCAGCCCCAGCATTTT. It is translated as CASSTGQGGQPQHF.

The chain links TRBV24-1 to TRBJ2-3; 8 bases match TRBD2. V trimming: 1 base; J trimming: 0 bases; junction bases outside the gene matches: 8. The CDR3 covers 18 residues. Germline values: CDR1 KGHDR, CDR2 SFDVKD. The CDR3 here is CATSDFSLAGRSTDTQYF. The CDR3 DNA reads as TGTGCCACCAGTGATTTTAGCCTAGCGGGCCGTAGCACAGATACGCAGTATTTT.

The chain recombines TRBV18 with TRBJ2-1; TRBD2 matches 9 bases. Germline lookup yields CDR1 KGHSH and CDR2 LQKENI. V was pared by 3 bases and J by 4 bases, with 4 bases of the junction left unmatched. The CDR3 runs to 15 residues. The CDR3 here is CASSPGLAEYNEQFF. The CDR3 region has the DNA TGTGCCAGCTCACCGGGACTAGCAGAATACAATGAGCAGTTCTTC.

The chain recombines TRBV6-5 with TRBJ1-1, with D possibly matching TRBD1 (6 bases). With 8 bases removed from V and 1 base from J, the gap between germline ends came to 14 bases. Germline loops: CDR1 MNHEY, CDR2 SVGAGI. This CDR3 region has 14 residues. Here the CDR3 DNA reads TGTGCCAGCTGCATCGGGACAAGGAACACTGAAGCTTTCTTT. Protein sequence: CASCIGTRNTEAFF.

The CDR3 bases are TGTGCCAGCAGCTTGGAGGTAGCGGGAGTAGAGACCCAGTACTTC. It codes for CASSLEVAGVETQYF. The chain is built from TRBV5-6 and TRBJ2-5, with 9 bases fitting TRBD2. The junction had 4 bases not matched to a gene; V was cut back by 0 bases and J by 4 bases. Germline CDR1 reads SGHDT; CDR2 reads YYEEEE. The CDR3 is 15 amino acids.

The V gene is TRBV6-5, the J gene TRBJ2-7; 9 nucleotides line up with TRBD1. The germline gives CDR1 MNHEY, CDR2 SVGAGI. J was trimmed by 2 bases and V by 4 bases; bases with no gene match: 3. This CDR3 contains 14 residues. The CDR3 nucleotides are TGTGCCAGCAGTTTAAACAGGGGGCCCTACGAGCAGTACTTC. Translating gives CASSLNRGPYEQYF.

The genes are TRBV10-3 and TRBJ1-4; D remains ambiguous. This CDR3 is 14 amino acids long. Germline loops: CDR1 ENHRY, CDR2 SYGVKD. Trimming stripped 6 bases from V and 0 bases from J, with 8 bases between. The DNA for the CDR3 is TGTGCCATCAGCGGTGTCCCAACTAATGAAAAACTGTTTTTT. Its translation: CAISGVPTNEKLFF.

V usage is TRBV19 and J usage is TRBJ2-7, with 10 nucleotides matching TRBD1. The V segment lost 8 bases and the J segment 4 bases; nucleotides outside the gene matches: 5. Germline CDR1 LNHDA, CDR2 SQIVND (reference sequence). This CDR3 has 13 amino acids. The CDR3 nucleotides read TGTGCCAGTGGATCGGGACAGGGGTACGAGCAGTACTTC. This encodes CASGSGQGYEQYF.

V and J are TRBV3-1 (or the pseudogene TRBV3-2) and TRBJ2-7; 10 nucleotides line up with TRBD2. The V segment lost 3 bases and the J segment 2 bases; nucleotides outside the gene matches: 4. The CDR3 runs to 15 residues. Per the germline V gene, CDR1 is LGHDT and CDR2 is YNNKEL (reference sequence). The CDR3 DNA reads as TGTGCCAGCAGCCAGCAACTAGCGGGGCCCTACGAGCAGTACTTC. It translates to CASSQQLAGPYEQYF.

DNA for the CDR3: TGTGCCAGCAGTTACGGGAGCGGGAGTTCTTATTTT. Amino acid sequence: CASSYGSGSSYF. The V and J genes are TRBV6-2 or TRBV6-3 and TRBJ2-3, with 8 nucleotides matching TRBD2. V shed 2 bases, J shed 15 bases, and the junction held 7 bases outside the gene matches. The germline CDR1 and CDR2 sequences are MNHEY and SVGEGT. This CDR3 region has 12 residues.

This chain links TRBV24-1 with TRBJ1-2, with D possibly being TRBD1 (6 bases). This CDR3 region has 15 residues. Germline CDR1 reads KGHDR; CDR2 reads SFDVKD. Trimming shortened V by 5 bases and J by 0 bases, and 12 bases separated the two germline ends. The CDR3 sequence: CATSGSQGANYGYTF. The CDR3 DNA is TGTGCCACCAGTGGCTCACAGGGTGCTAACTATGGCTACACCTTC.

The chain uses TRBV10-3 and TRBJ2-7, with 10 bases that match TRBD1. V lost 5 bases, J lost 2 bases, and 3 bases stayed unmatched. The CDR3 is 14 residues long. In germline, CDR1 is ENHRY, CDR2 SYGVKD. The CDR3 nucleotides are TGTGCCATCAGTCCGGGACAGGGGACCTACGAGCAGTACTTC. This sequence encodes CAISPGQGTYEQYF.

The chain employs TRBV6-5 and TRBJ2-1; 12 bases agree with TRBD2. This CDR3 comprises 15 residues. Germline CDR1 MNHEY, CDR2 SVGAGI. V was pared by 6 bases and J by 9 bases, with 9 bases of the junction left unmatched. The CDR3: CASRSTSGRRSEQFF. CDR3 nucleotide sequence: TGTGCCAGCAGATCAACTAGCGGGAGGAGGAGTGAGCAGTTCTTC.

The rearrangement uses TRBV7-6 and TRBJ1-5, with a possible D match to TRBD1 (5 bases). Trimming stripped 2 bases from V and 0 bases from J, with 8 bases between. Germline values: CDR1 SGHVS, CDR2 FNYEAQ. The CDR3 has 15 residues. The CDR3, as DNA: TGTGCCAGCAGCTTAAATCAGGGTAGCAATCAGCCCCAGCATTTT. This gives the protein CASSLNQGSNQPQHF.